This T cell receptor (beta chain) comes out of a study of blood T cell repertoires in COVID-19. This CDR3 has 14 amino acids. The ends were cut back, 0 bases at V and 5 bases at J, with 6 bases in the middle. Germline CDR1 SGHNT, CDR2 YYREEE (reference sequence). The repertoire was sequenced with immunoSEQ multiplex PCR; TCRdb's copy has only in-frame clones and lacks some. The sample consists of 140,000 to 150,000 clones, approximately 90% of them appearing once. This TCR derives from a man aged 18 to 29 with COVID-19, enrolled during active disease. The J gene is TRBJ1-6, the V gene TRBV5-4; no clear D. Sequencing used peripheral blood. The CDR3 DNA reads TGTGCCAGCAGCTTGGGAGGTAATAATTCACCCCTCCACTTT. Protein sequence: CASSLGGNNSPLHF.